These 24 T cell receptor beta chains came from one sample sequenced in a study of T-cell reconstitution after alpha-beta-depleted transplantation in children. Unique molecular identifiers were incorporated during preparation of the TCRbeta library. TCRdb analysed the PCR reads with MiXCR anew, one entry per CDR3 protein. The repertoire consists of hundreds of thousands of distinct CDR3 sequences, with approximately 11% occurring once and the leading ten covering 28%. Sequencing used PBMCs, obtained before TCRalphabeta/CD19-depleted stem cell transplant. These receptors were taken from a child under three years old with acute myeloid leukemia, due to receive a stem cell transplant.

This clonotype was seen ten or more times. The chain links TRBV20-1 to TRBJ1-3; possibly TRBD1 for D (5 bases). The CDR3 spans 13 residues. Trimming took 6 bases from V and 0 from J, leaving 9 bases between them. Germline V gene data show CDR1 as DFQATT and CDR2 as SNEGSKA (reference sequence). For the CDR3, the DNA is TGCAGTGCCGTCACAGGCTCTGGAAACACCATATATTTT. Translating gives CSAVTGSGNTIYF.

The chain uses TRBV3-1 and TRBJ2-5; D is unresolved. V lost 1 base and J 7 bases, leaving 13 bases between the germline ends. CDR3 length: 14 amino acids. CDR1 and CDR2 from the germline V gene are LGHDT and YNNKEL (reference sequence). CDR3 sequence reads: CASSQALGFGTQYF. CDR3 in DNA: TGTGCCAGCAGCCAAGCCCTCGGGTTTGGGACCCAGTACTTC.

This clonotype was observed many times. The chain has TRBV5-1 and TRBJ2-7; D is possibly TRBD1 (6 bases). CDR3 length equals 15 residues. The germline V and J ends were trimmed by 4 bases and 2 bases, with 16 bases remaining between them. From germline, CDR1 is SGHRS and CDR2 YFSETQ. The CDR3 nucleotides are TGCGCCAGCAGCCCTAATGGGGGCGCGACCTACGAGCAGTACTTC. Amino acid sequence: CASSPNGGATYEQYF.

This clonotype occurred a few times. V is TRBV2 and J is TRBJ1-1; D ambiguous. The germline V gene has CDR1 SNHLY and CDR2 FYNNEI. Trimming pared 6 bases from V and 11 bases from J, leaving 10 bases between. CDR3 length: 10 residues. The CDR3 nucleotides are TGTGCCAGCAGGGGCTCGGGGGCTTTCTTT. This codes for CASRGSGAFF.

This clonotype was recorded at least ten times. The rearrangement links TRBV20-1 to TRBJ2-7; D gene uncertain. Germline CDR1 is DFQATT and CDR2 is SNEGSKA (reference sequence). The CDR3 is 13 amino acids. V was clipped by 0 bases and J by 2 bases, with 8 bases between them. The CDR3 is CSARDQSTYEQYF. CDR3 in DNA: TGCAGTGCTAGAGATCAGTCTACCTACGAGCAGTACTTC.

V usage is TRBV21-1 and J usage is TRBJ2-2; the table gives TRBD1 as D, unverified against the DNA. TRBV21-1 has pseudogene status. The CDR3 runs to 23 residues. The CDR3 is CASSKAQVARTAWRGELTGELFF. The CDR3 region has the DNA TGTGCCAGCAGCAAAGCGCAAGTCGCCCGGACGGCTTGGAGGGGGGAACTGACCGGGGAGCTGTTTTTT.

This clonotype was recorded at least ten times. The rearrangement joins TRBV20-1 to TRBJ2-7, with D uncertain. CDR1 DFQATT and CDR2 SNEGSKA come from the germline V gene (reference sequence). The ends were cut back, 3 bases at V and 0 bases at J, with 9 bases in the middle. The CDR3 covers 13 residues. CDR3 amino acids: CSASFQDSYEQYF. DNA for the CDR3: TGCAGTGCTAGTTTTCAGGACTCCTACGAGCAGTACTTC.

In its sample, this clonotype was seen many times. The V call is TRBV7-9, the J call TRBJ2-3, with 7 bases matching TRBD1. CDR3 length: 15 amino acids. Germline V gene sequence: CDR1 SEHNR, CDR2 FQNEAQ (reference sequence). With V trimmed by 5 bases and J by 4 bases, 9 bases remained unmatched. CDR3 nucleotide sequence: TGTGCCAGCAGCGGCCACCGACAGGGCGCAGATACGCAGTATTTT. Translating gives CASSGHRQGADTQYF.

This clonotype was observed a few times. The chain uses TRBV11-2 and TRBJ1-2; 8 bases match TRBD1. The germline gives CDR1 SGHAT, CDR2 FQNNGV. V gave up 5 bases and J gave up 5 bases; unmatched junction bases: 7. CDR3 length equals 14 residues. The CDR3 loop is CASSRQDRVYGYTF. CDR3 nucleotides: TGTGCCAGCAGCCGCCAGGACAGGGTTTATGGCTACACCTTC.

This clonotype was seen repeatedly, ten times or more. The chain employs TRBV12-3 or TRBV12-4 and TRBJ1-5; D call uncertain. V shed 7 bases and J shed 0 bases, with 10 bases lying between them. The CDR3 is 14 amino acids. This CDR3 reads CASTETDSNQPQHF. The CDR3 region has the DNA TGTGCCAGCACAGAGACGGATAGCAATCAGCCCCAGCATTTT.

In this sample, this clonotype turned up many times. This rearrangement joins TRBV5-1 to TRBJ2-3; 9 bases match TRBD2. Trimming took 4 bases from V and 0 from J; bases not matched to a gene: 3. This CDR3 has 15 amino acids. The V gene's germline CDR1 is SGHRS and CDR2 YFSETQ. The CDR3 DNA follows: TGCGCCAGCAGCCCCCTAGCGGGAAGCACAGATACGCAGTATTTT. Amino acid sequence: CASSPLAGSTDTQYF.

This clonotype was seen repeatedly, ten times or more. V is TRBV25-1 and J is TRBJ2-6, with 11 nucleotides matching TRBD1. This CDR3 has 20 residues. V shed 4 bases and J 2 bases; nucleotides not matched to a gene: 13. From germline, CDR1 is MGHDK and CDR2 SYGVNS. The CDR3 protein is CASSGRSRDRGYAGANVLTF. The CDR3 DNA is TGTGCCAGCAGTGGGCGGTCGCGGGACAGGGGGTATGCTGGGGCCAACGTCCTGACTTTC.

This clonotype was found many times. The chain is built from TRBV12-3 or TRBV12-4 and TRBJ1-2; possibly TRBD1 for D (6 bases). The CDR3 consists of 13 residues. V was shortened by 2 bases and J by 8 bases, with 12 bases between the two germline ends. As DNA, the CDR3 is TGTGCCAGCAGTTTAACAGGGCTTATCGGCTACACCTTC. This gives the protein CASSLTGLIGYTF.

This clonotype came up many times. The genes are TRBV6-2 or TRBV6-3 and TRBJ2-7; a weak D match, TRBD1 (5 bases). The germline V gene has CDR1 MNHEY and CDR2 SVGEGT. This CDR3 comprises 13 residues. The V gene lost 2 bases and the J gene lost 0 bases, with 5 bases spanning the gap. CDR3 amino acids: CASSYGHSYEQYF. The CDR3 DNA is TGTGCCAGCAGTTACGGACACTCCTACGAGCAGTACTTC.

This clonotype has ten or more counts. The J gene is TRBJ1-5, the V gene TRBV21-1. TRBV21-1 is a pseudogene segment. The CDR3 extends over 14 amino acids. DNA of the CDR3: TGTGCCAGCAGCAAAGGAAAAAGCAATCAGCCCCAGCATTTT. Translation gives CASSKGKSNQPQHF.

The table lists this clonotype with many counts. The chain combines TRBV20-1 with TRBJ2-7; a weak D match, TRBD2 (6 bases). The CDR3 has 13 residues. Per the germline V gene, CDR1 is DFQATT and CDR2 is SNEGSKA (reference sequence). The V end was cut by 3 bases, the J end by 5 bases, with 14 bases between. The CDR3 loop reads CSASWRADHEQYF. Written as DNA, the CDR3 is TGCAGTGCTAGTTGGAGGGCCGATCACGAGCAGTACTTC.

This clonotype appeared many times. V usage is TRBV7-9 and J usage is TRBJ2-1, with D unresolved. The CDR3 is 10 amino acids. Germline V lookup: CDR1 SEHNR, CDR2 FQNEAQ (reference sequence). The ends were cut back, 3 bases at V and 8 bases at J, with 2 bases in the middle. CDR3: CASSFDEQFF. In DNA form, the CDR3 reads TGTGCCAGCAGCTTCGATGAGCAGTTCTTC.

This chain uses TRBV14 with TRBJ2-1; 8 bases are shared with TRBD2. V lost 2 bases, J lost 9 bases, and 6 bases stayed unmatched. The CDR3 sequence is 14 residues long. CDR1 SGHDN and CDR2 FVKESK come from the germline V gene. The CDR3 is CASSQLAGRGEQFF. CDR3 in DNA: TGTGCCAGCAGCCAATTAGCGGGAAGGGGTGAGCAGTTCTTC.

The rearrangement uses TRBV27 and TRBJ2-7, with 7 bases aligning to TRBD1. Germline V gene data show CDR1 as MNHEY and CDR2 as SMNVEV (reference sequence). CDR3 length equals 14 residues. Trimming cost V 5 bases and J 3 bases; bases outside gene matches: 7. The CDR3 bases are TGTGCCAGCAGTATGAGACAGGGCCGCTACGAGCAGTACTTC. Amino acids: CASSMRQGRYEQYF.

This clonotype has at least ten counts. The V call is TRBV9, the J call TRBJ1-3; D not resolved. CDR1 and CDR2 from the germline V gene are SGDLS and YYNGEE. V was clipped by 0 bases and J by 0 bases, with 7 bases between them. The CDR3 length is 15 residues. The CDR3 here is CASSVESSSGNTIYF. The DNA of the CDR3 is TGTGCCAGCAGCGTAGAAAGCTCCTCTGGAAACACCATATATTTT.

This clonotype was detected ten times or more. The DNA of the CDR3 is TGTGCCAGCAGTTCTTGGGGGGCAGATACGCAGTATTTT. Translation: CASSSWGADTQYF. The chain links TRBV7-2 to TRBJ2-3; tentatively, D is TRBD2 (6 bases). V lost 6 bases, J lost 4 bases, and 11 bases lay in between. The germline CDR1 and CDR2 sequences are SGHTA and FQGNSA. The CDR3 is 13 residues long.

This clonotype was counted at least ten times. The gene calls are TRBV12-3 or TRBV12-4 and TRBJ2-2; D may match TRBD1 or TRBD2 (5 bases each). The CDR3 has 15 residues. The V gene lost 2 bases and the J gene lost 2 bases, with 9 bases spanning the gap. The CDR3 DNA is TGTGCCAGCAGTTTATTTGGGGACAACACCGGGGAGCTGTTTTTT. This translates into CASSLFGDNTGELFF.

This clonotype has at least ten counts. The chain combines TRBV20-1 with TRBJ2-2; D may correspond to TRBD1 or TRBD2 (5 bases each). The CDR3 spans 14 residues. Trimming removed 6 bases at V and 8 bases at J, with 19 bases between. In germline, CDR1 is DFQATT, CDR2 SNEGSKA (reference sequence). CDR3 coding DNA: TGCAGTGCGTCCGGGGCGTACGGCGCGGGGGAGCTGTTTTTT. Protein product: CSASGAYGAGELFF.

V and J are TRBV12-3 or TRBV12-4 and TRBJ1-2, with D hard to call. Trimming removed 5 bases at V and 8 bases at J, with 15 bases between. This CDR3 region has 13 residues. DNA of the CDR3: TGTGCCAGCAGTAATCTCGGGGTGGCAGGCTACACCTTC. As protein: CASSNLGVAGYTF.